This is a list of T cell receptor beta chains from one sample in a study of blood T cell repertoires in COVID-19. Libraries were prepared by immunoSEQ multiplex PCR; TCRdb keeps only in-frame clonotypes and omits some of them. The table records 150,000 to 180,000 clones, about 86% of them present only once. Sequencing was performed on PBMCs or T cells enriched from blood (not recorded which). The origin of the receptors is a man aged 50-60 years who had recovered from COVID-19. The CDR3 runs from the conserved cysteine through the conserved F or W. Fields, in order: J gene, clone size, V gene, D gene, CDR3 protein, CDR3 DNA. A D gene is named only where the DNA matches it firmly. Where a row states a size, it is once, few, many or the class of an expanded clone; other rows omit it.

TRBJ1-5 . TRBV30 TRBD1 CAWSPTGLDNQPQHF TGTGCCTGGAGCCCGACAGGGCTTGACAATCAGCCCCAGCATTTT
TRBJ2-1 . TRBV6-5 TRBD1 CASSRTGGTYNEQFF TGTGCCAGCAGCCGAACAGGGGGTACGTACAATGAGCAGTTCTTC
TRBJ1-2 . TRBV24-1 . CATSGSGLNYGYTF TGTGCCACCAGTGGATCAGGACTGAACTATGGCTACACCTTC
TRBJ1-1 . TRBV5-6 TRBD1 CASSLKGGEAFF TGTGCCAGCAGCTTGAAAGGGGGCGAAGCTTTCTTT
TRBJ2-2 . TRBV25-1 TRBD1 CASRGDRGFTGELFF TGTGCCAGCAGAGGGGACAGGGGTTTCACCGGGGAGCTGTTTTTT
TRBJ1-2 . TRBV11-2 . CASSFGQSDGYTF TGTGCCAGCAGCTTCGGACAGTCTGATGGCTACACCTTC
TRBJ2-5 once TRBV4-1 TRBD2 CASSQDRTSGGAETQYF TGCGCCAGCAGCCAAGATCGAACTAGCGGGGGGGCGGAGACCCAGTACTTC
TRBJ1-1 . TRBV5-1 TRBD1 CASSSGQGSTEAFF TGCGCCAGCAGCAGCGGACAGGGAAGTACTGAAGCTTTCTTT
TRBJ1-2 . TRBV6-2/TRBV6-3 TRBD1 CASSYVPGQGAYGYTF TGTGCCAGCAGTTATGTCCCGGGACAGGGGGCTTATGGCTACACCTTC
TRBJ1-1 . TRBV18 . CASSTTGSLAFF TGTGCCAGCTCAACCACGGGGTCTCTCGCTTTCTTT
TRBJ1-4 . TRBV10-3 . CAISGRGGEKLFF TGTGCCATCAGTGGCAGGGGTGGCGAAAAACTGTTTTTT
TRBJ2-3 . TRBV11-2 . CASSLRVASTDTQYF TGTGCCAGCAGCTTACGGGTAGCTAGCACAGATACGCAGTATTTT
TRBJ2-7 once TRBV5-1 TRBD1 CASSPSPGQSYEQYF TGCGCCAGCAGCCCCTCGCCGGGACAGTCCTACGAGCAGTACTTC
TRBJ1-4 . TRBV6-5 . CASSREGEKLFF TGTGCCAGCAGCAGGGAAGGCGAAAAACTGTTTTTT
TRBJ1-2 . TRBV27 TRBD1 CASSARQGANYGYTF TGTGCCAGCAGTGCCCGACAGGGGGCTAACTATGGCTACACCTTC
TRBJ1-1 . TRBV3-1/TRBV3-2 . CASSPEMGGQSSGAFF TGTGCCAGCAGCCCAGAGATGGGGGGGCAGTCTTCTGGAGCTTTCTTT
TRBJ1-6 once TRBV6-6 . CASSYSNSNSPLHF TGTGCCAGCAGTTACTCGAACAGTAATTCACCCCTCCACTTT
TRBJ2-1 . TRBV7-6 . CASSLAGRTPQFF TGTGCCAGCAGCTTAGCAGGGAGGACTCCGCAGTTCTTC
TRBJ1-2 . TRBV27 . CASSLTRNYGYTF TGTGCCAGCAGTTTAACACGAAACTATGGCTACACCTTC
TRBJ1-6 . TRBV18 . CASSPDTNSPLHF TGTGCCAGCTCACCAGACACTAATTCACCCCTCCACTTT
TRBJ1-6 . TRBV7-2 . CASSPDSLNSPLHF TGTGCCAGCAGCCCGGACAGTCTTAATTCACCCCTCCACTTT
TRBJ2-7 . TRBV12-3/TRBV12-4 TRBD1 CASMGTVSYEQYF TGTGCCAGCATGGGGACAGTCTCCTACGAGCAGTACTTC